The T cell receptor beta chain described here comes from a study of OX40 agonist ivuxolimab in advanced cancers. TCRdb's table, derived via immunoSEQ multiplex PCR, lists solely in-frame clones and lacks some. Of over 85,000 clones in the sample, roughly 87% were seen once. Germline V lookup: CDR1 MNHNY, CDR2 SVGAGI (reference sequence). V lost 6 bases and J lost 8; bases outside the gene matches: 14. This CDR3 region has 16 residues. This receptor was obtained from an adult with an advanced solid tumor such as melanoma, head and neck, liver or kidney cancer. The input for sequencing was CD4+ or CD8+ T cells sorted from blood, taken in a trial of the OX40 agonist ivuxolimab. J is TRBJ2-1 and V is TRBV6-6, with 9 nucleotides matching TRBD2. As DNA, the CDR3 is TGTGCCAGCAGATCGACTAGCGGTAGCTGGGAGGATGAGCAGTTCTTC. It specifies CASRSTSGSWEDEQFF.